This T cell receptor (beta chain) was identified during a study of T cells in Graves' hyperthyroidism and ophthalmopathy. Across 18 months, stable Graves' hyperthyroidism was marked by no progression to ophthalmopathy. V lost 1 base to trimming and J lost 7 bases, with 10 bases between them. The CDR3 has 14 residues. In germline, CDR1 is SGHAT, CDR2 FQNNGV. General observations from the study: Clonotypes that were expanded in thyroid above 0.001 mostly appeared in blood too. The model predicted ophthalmopathy a median approximately six months before onset. A model of 13 V-J pairs discriminated ophthalmopathy from stable hyperthyroidism.

This clonotype was seen repeatedly, ten times or more. Its antigen is as yet unknown. Amplified regions were TCR beta CDR3 sequences from RNA transcripts. The study used the HTBI primer set for a first-round RT-PCR of the TCR CDR3. Via MiXCR, TCRdb re-called the multiplex PCR reads, giving one row per CDR3 protein. This sample has under 300,000 distinct CDR3 sequences; roughly 15% occur once, and the top ten carry 7% to 9.5%. This TCR came from a woman in her thirties or forties with Graves' hyperthyroidism. This rearrangement joins TRBV11-2 to TRBJ1-4; D is uncertain. The sequencing input was blood. In DNA form, the CDR3 reads TGTGCCAGCAGCTTAGGGTGGTCTGGTGAAAAACTGTTTTTT. This sequence encodes CASSLGWSGEKLFF.